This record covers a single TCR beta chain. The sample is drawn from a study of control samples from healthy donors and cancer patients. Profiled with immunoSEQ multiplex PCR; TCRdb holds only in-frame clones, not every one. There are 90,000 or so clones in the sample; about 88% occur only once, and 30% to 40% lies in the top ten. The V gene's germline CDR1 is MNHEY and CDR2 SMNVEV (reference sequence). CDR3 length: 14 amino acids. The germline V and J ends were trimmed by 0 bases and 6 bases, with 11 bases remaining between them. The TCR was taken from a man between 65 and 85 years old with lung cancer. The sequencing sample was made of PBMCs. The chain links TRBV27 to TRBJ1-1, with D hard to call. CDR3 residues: CASSLSSRVSEAFF. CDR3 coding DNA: TGTGCCAGCAGTTTATCTTCGCGCGTTTCTGAAGCTTTCTTT.